The 20 T cell receptor beta chains below come from one sample, sequenced in a study of blood T cells in healthy people across ages. It was with a sample-barcoded 5' primer and a J-beta primer mix that a second PCR of roughly 7 to 11 cycles was run. Via MiXCR, TCRdb re-called the 5' RACE reads, giving one row per CDR3 protein. The sample contains 1.8 million or so distinct CDR3 sequences, about 39% of which appear only once. The sequenced sample consisted of blood. The receptors derive from a human donor in good health.

The chain is built from TRBV7-2 and TRBJ1-1; D is uncertain. V lost 3 bases, J lost 3 bases, and 5 bases lay in between. Germline V gene sequence: CDR1 SGHTA, CDR2 FQGNSA. The CDR3 sequence is 12 residues long. The CDR3 DNA is TGTGCCAGCAGCTTCGCCTACACTGAAGCTTTCTTT. It codes for CASSFAYTEAFF.

The chain links TRBV12-3 or TRBV12-4 to TRBJ2-5; 8 positions agree with TRBD2. The junction had 11 bases not matched to a gene; V was cut back by 7 bases and J by 4 bases. CDR3 length: 15 amino acids. CDR3 sequence: CASKPFAGGVETQYF. The CDR3 DNA follows: TGTGCCAGCAAACCTTTCGCGGGGGGTGTAGAGACCCAGTACTTC.

J is TRBJ1-1 and V is TRBV7-2; the D gene is possibly TRBD1 (5 bases). The CDR3 length is 16 residues. From germline, CDR1 is SGHTA and CDR2 FQGNSA. V was shortened by 1 base and J by 0 bases, with 12 bases between the two germline ends. This CDR3 reads CASSLVGGWVNTEAFF. The CDR3 nucleotides are TGTGCCAGCAGCTTAGTGGGGGGGTGGGTGAACACTGAAGCTTTCTTT.

This chain joins TRBV6-6 and TRBJ2-3; TRBD2 matches at 12 bases. V lost 1 base and J lost 0; bases outside the gene matches: 2. CDR1 is MNHNY, CDR2 SVGAGI, per germline (reference sequence). CDR3 length: 17 residues. The CDR3 reads CASSYFGLAGSTDTQYF. In DNA form, the CDR3 reads TGTGCCAGCAGTTACTTCGGACTAGCGGGGAGCACAGATACGCAGTATTTT.

This chain uses TRBV11-1 with TRBJ2-1; D might be TRBD1 or TRBD2, each matching 5 bases. CDR3 length: 15 residues. Trimming removed 5 bases at V and 1 base at J, with 12 bases between. Germline V gives CDR1 SGHAT, CDR2 FQDESV (reference sequence). In DNA, the CDR3 is TGTGCCAGCAGCCAGCTATGGGGGTCCTACAATGAGCAGTTCTTC. Residues: CASSQLWGSYNEQFF.

The CDR3 reads CASSRQGIIYEQFF. CDR3 sequence (DNA): TGTGCCAGCAGTCGACAGGGTATCATATATGAGCAGTTCTTC. The rearrangement links TRBV6-5 to TRBJ2-1; 7 bases line up with TRBD1. This CDR3 is built from 14 residues. The V segment lost 5 bases and the J segment 8 bases; nucleotides outside the gene matches: 9. Germline CDR1 and CDR2: MNHEY and SVGAGI.

The rearrangement joins TRBV12-5 to TRBJ2-1; 11 bases fit TRBD2. J gave up 0 bases and V 3 bases, and 10 bases lay outside the gene matches. The germline gives CDR1 LGHNT, CDR2 FRNRAP. The CDR3 runs to 19 residues. As DNA, the CDR3 is TGTGCTAGTGGTTTTGGAGCTAGCGGGGGGCTGAGCTCCTACAATGAGCAGTTCTTC. Translated, it gives CASGFGASGGLSSYNEQFF.

The chain is built from TRBV7-2 and TRBJ2-4; TRBD1 matches 7 bases. With the DNA end fitting TRBJ2-7 better, the J assignment may be wrong. Germline lookup yields CDR1 SGHTA and CDR2 FQGNSA. The CDR3 contains 15 residues. This CDR3 is CASSLGFTGAYEQYF. In nucleotides, the CDR3 is TGTGCCAGCAGCTTAGGGTTTACAGGGGCCTACGAGCAGTACTTC.

This clonotype was counted a few times. V and J are TRBV7-9 and TRBJ1-6; weak D call: TRBD1 (6 bases). V was pared by 1 base and J by 10 bases, with 14 bases between. The CDR3 loop spans 15 amino acids. The germline V gene encodes CDR1 SEHNR and CDR2 FQNEAQ (reference sequence). The CDR3 sequence: CASSLEGGVGSPLHF. DNA for the CDR3: TGTGCCAGCAGCTTAGAAGGGGGGGTAGGATCACCCCTCCACTTT. The variable domain in full, completed from reference TRBV7-9 and TRBJ1-6, reads DTGVSQNPRHKITKRGQNVTFRCDPISEHNRLYWYRQTLGQGPEFLTYFQNEAQLEKSRLLSDRFSAERPKGSFSTLEIQRTEQGDSAMYLCASSLEGGVGSPLHFGNGTRLTVT.

This rearrangement joins TRBV5-1 to TRBJ1-5, with D uncertain. Per the germline V gene, CDR1 is SGHRS and CDR2 is YFSETQ. The CDR3 extends over 13 amino acids. V was clipped by 7 bases and J by 4 bases, with 12 bases between them. The CDR3 DNA is TGCGCCAGCGCGCGGGCCACTAATCAGCCCCAGCATTTT. Its protein product is CASARATNQPQHF.

The chain links TRBV7-2 to TRBJ2-1; 8 bases are a match to TRBD1. CDR1 is SGHTA, CDR2 FQGNSA, per germline. The trim removed 5 bases at V and 4 bases at J, leaving 7 bases unmatched. The length of the CDR3 is 15 residues. CDR3 sequence: CASSRLRQGYNEQFF. CDR3 nucleotides: TGTGCCAGCAGCCGACTACGACAGGGGTACAATGAGCAGTTCTTC.

This chain joins TRBV10-3 and TRBJ1-2, with TRBD1 identical over 11 bases. Per germline, CDR1 ENHRY and CDR2 SYGVKD. The trim removed 0 bases at V and 8 bases at J, leaving 5 bases unmatched. The CDR3 loop spans 15 amino acids. The CDR3 DNA is TGTGCCATCAGTGAGTCAGGACAGGGGGCACGGGGCTACACCTTC. Encoded protein: CAISESGQGARGYTF.

This clonotype was picked up a small number of times. The rearrangement joins TRBV10-3 to TRBJ2-1; TRBD1 matches at 8 bases. V lost 7 bases and J lost 0; bases outside the gene matches: 8. The CDR3 is 16 amino acids. CDR1 and CDR2 from the germline V gene are ENHRY and SYGVKD. For the CDR3, the DNA is TGTGCCATCATGGGTGGACAGGGTAGCTCCTACAATGAGCAGTTCTTC. As protein: CAIMGGQGSSYNEQFF.

The chain has TRBV29-1 and TRBJ2-2; 7 bases map to TRBD1. V shed 6 bases, J shed 6 bases, and the junction held 7 bases outside the gene matches. The CDR3 runs 13 residues. Germline V CDR1 and CDR2: SQVTM, ANQGSEA. The CDR3 DNA sequence: TGCAGCGTCGACAGGGCGGCGTCCGGGGAGCTGTTTTTT. Protein product: CSVDRAASGELFF.

The V and J genes are TRBV5-1 and TRBJ1-2; D is perhaps TRBD1 (6 bases). The germline V gene has CDR1 SGHRS and CDR2 YFSETQ. V dropped 4 bases and J dropped 10 bases, with 17 bases sitting between them. The CDR3 runs to 13 residues. CDR3 nucleotides: TGCGCCAGCAGCCCAAACCTTACAGGGAACTACACCTTC. Residues: CASSPNLTGNYTF.

The sample holds a few counts of this clonotype. The V and J genes are TRBV4-3 and TRBJ2-4, with D hard to call. The assigned J gene may be wrong: the sequence end matches TRBJ2-5 better. The CDR3 length is 15 residues. Per the germline V gene, CDR1 is LGHNA and CDR2 is YSLEER. The CDR3 reads CASSQDMGTQETQYF. CDR3 nucleotide sequence: TGCGCCAGCAGCCAAGATATGGGAACTCAAGAGACCCAGTACTTC.

The chain combines TRBV29-1 with TRBJ2-4, with D unresolved. The assigned J gene may be wrong: the sequence end matches TRBJ2-7 better. Germline V CDR1 and CDR2: SQVTM, ANQGSEA. This CDR3 is 11 amino acids long. CDR3 region: CSVGIMDEQYF. In nucleotides, the CDR3 is TGCAGCGTTGGAATTATGGACGAGCAGTACTTC.

V gene TRBV14 combines with J gene TRBJ2-1; 8 bases are a match to TRBD2. J was trimmed by 12 bases and V by 2 bases; bases with no gene match: 12. Germline V lookup: CDR1 SGHDN, CDR2 FVKESK. The CDR3 runs 15 residues. CDR3 loop: CASSQYRGGLSSQFF. The CDR3 DNA reads TGTGCCAGCAGCCAATACCGCGGGGGGTTATCGTCGCAGTTCTTC.

The chain combines TRBV10-3 with TRBJ2-6; 9 bases align to TRBD1. Losses at the gene ends were 0 bases for V and 1 base for J; bases not matched to a gene: 10. CDR1 is ENHRY, CDR2 SYGVKD, per germline. The CDR3 runs to 20 residues. CDR3 coding DNA: TGTGCCATCAGTGAGTCGGACCGGGACAGGGTAGGTTCTGGGGCCAACGTCCTGACTTTC. Residues: CAISESDRDRVGSGANVLTF.

The genes are TRBV20-1 and TRBJ1-5, with 8 nucleotides matching TRBD1. The CDR3 has 16 residues. V dropped 0 bases and J dropped 1; count of bases not matched to a gene: 5. Germline-derived CDR1 and CDR2 are DFQATT and SNEGSKA (reference sequence). Here the CDR3 reads CSARDGTGGSNQPQHF. CDR3 sequence (DNA): TGCAGTGCTAGAGACGGGACAGGAGGGAGCAATCAGCCCCAGCATTTT.